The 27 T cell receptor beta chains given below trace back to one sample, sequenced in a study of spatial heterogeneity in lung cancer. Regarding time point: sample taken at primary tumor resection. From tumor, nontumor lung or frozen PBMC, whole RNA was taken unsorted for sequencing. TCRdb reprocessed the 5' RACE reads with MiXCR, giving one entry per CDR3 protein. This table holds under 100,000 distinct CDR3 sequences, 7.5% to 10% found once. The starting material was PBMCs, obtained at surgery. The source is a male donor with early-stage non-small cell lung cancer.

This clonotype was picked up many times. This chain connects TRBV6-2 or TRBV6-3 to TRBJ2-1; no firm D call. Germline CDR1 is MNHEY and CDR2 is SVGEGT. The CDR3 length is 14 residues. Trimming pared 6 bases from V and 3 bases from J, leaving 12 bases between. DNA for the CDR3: TGTGCCAGCAGCCTCCCGAGCCTCTACAATGAGCAGTTCTTC. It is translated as CASSLPSLYNEQFF.

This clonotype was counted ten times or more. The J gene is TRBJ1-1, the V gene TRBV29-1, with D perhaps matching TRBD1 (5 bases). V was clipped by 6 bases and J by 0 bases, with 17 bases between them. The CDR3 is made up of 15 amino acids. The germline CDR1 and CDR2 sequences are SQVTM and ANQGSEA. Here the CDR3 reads CSVRQGAGLNTEAFF. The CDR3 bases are TGCAGCGTCCGGCAAGGGGCTGGTTTGAACACTGAAGCTTTCTTT.

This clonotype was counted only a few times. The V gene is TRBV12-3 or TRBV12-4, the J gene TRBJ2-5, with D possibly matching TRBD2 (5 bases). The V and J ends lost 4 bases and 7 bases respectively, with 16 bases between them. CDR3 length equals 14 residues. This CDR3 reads CASSSSSSSGTQYF. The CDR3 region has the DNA TGTGCCAGCAGTTCCTCTAGCTCTTCGGGGACCCAGTACTTC.

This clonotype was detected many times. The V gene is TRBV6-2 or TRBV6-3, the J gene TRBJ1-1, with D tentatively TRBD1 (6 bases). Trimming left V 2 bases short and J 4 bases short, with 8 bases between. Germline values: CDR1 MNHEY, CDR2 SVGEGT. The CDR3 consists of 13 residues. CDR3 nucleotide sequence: TGTGCCAGCAGTTACAGGGGGGGCACTGAAGCTTTCTTT. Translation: CASSYRGGTEAFF.

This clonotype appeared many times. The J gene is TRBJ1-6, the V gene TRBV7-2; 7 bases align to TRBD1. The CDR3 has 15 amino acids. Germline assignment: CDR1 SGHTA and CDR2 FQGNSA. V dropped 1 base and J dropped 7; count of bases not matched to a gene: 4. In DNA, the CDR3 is TGTGCCAGCAGCTTAGGACAGGGTTTCAATTCACCCCTCCACTTT. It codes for CASSLGQGFNSPLHF. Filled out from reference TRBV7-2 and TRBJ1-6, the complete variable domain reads GAGVSQSPSNKVTEKGKDVELRCDPISGHTALYWYRQSLGQGLEFLIYFQGNSAPDKSGLPSDRFSAERTGGSVSTLTIQRTQQEDSAVYLCASSLGQGFNSPLHFGNGTRLTVT.

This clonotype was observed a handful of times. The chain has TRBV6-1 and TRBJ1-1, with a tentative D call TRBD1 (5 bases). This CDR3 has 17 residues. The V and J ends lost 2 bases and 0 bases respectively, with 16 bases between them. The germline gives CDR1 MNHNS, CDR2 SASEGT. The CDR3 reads CASSELSLGHMNTEAFF. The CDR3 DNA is TGTGCCAGCAGTGAATTGAGCTTGGGGCACATGAACACTGAAGCTTTCTTT.

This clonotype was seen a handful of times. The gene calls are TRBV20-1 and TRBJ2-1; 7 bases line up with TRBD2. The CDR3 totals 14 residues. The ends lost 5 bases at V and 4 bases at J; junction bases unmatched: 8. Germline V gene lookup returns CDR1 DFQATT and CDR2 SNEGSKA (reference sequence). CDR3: CSALLAQTYNEQFF. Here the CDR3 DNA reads TGCAGTGCTTTACTAGCGCAGACGTACAATGAGCAGTTCTTC.

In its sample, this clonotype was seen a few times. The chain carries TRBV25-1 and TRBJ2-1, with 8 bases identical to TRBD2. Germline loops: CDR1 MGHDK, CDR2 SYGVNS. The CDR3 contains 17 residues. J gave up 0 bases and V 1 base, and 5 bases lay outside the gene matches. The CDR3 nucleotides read TGTGCCAGCAGTGAATTTAGCGGGAAAAGCTCCTACAATGAGCAGTTCTTC. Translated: CASSEFSGKSSYNEQFF.

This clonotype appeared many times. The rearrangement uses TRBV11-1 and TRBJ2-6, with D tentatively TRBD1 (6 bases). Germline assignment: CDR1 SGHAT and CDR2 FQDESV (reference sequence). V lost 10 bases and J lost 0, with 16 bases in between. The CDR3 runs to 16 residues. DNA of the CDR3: TGTGCCACCTCGGGACAACTAATCTCTGGGGCCAACGTCCTGACTTTC. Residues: CATSGQLISGANVLTF.

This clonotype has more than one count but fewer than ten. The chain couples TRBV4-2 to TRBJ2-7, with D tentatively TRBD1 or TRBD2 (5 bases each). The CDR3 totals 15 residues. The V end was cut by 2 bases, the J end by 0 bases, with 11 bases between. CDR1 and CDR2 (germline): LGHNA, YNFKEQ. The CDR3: CASSQRDGSSYEQYF. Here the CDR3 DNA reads TGTGCCAGCAGCCAACGGGACGGCAGCTCCTACGAGCAGTACTTC.

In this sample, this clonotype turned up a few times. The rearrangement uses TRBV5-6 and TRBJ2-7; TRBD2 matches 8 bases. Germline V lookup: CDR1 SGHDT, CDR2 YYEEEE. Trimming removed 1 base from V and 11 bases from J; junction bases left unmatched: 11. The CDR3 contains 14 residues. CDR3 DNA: TGTGCCAGCAGCTTGATAGGGACTAGGAGCCGGGAGTACTTC. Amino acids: CASSLIGTRSREYF.

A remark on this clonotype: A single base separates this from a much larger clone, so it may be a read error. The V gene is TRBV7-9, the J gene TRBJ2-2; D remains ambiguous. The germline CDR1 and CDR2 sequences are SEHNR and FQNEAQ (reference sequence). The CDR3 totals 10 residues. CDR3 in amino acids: CVSLVWELFF. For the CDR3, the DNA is TGTGTCAGCCTGGTCTGGGAGCTGTTTTTT.

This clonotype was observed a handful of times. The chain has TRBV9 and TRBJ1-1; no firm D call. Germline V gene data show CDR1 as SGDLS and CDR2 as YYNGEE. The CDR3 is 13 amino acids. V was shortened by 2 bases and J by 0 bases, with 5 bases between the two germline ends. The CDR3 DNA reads TGTGCCAGCAGCGTCGACCTGAACACTGAAGCTTTCTTT. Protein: CASSVDLNTEAFF.

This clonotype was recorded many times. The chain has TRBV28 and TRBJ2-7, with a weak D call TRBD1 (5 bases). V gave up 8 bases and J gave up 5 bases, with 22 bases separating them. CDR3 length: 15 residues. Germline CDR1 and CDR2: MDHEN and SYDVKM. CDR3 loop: CASVPPTGDVNEQYF. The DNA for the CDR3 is TGTGCCAGCGTTCCCCCTACAGGAGATGTCAACGAGCAGTACTTC.

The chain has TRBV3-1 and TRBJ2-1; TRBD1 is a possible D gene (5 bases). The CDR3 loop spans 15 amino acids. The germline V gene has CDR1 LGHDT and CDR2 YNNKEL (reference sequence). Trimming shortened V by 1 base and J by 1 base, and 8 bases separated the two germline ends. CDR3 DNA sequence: TGTGCCAGCAGCCAAGTAACAGGTTCCTACAATGAGCAGTTCTTC. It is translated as CASSQVTGSYNEQFF.

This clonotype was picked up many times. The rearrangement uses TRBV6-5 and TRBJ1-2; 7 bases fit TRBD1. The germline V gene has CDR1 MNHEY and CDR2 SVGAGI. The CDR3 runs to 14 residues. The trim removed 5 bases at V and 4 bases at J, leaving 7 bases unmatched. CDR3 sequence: CASSPTDRSYGYTF. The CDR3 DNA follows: TGTGCCAGCAGTCCCACGGACAGGAGCTATGGCTACACCTTC.

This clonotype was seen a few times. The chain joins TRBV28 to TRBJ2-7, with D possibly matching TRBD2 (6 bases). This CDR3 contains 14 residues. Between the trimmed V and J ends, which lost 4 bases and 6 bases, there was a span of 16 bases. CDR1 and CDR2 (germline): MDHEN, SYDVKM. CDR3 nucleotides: TGTGCCAGCAGTTCCTGGGGGGATTGGGTCGAGCAGTACTTC. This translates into CASSSWGDWVEQYF.

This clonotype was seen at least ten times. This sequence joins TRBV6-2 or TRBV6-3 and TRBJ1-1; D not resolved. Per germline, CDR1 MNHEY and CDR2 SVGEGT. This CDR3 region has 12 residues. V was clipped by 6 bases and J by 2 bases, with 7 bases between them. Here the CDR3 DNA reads TGTGCCAGCAGCTACAGTAACACTGAAGCTTTCTTT. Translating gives CASSYSNTEAFF.

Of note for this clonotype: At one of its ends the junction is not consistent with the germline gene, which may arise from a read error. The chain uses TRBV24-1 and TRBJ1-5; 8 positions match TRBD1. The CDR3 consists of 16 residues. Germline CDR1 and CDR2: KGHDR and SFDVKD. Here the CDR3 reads CVTSERDRNSNQPQHF. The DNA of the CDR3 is TGTGTCACCAGTGAGAGGGACAGGAATAGCAATCAGCCCCAGCATTTT.

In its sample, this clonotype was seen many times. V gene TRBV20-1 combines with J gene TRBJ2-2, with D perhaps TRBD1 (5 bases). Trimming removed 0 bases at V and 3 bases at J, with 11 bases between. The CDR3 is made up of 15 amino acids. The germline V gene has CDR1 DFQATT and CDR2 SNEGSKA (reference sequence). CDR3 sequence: CSARDQGRDTGELFF. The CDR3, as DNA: TGCAGTGCTAGAGATCAGGGCAGGGACACCGGGGAGCTGTTTTTT.

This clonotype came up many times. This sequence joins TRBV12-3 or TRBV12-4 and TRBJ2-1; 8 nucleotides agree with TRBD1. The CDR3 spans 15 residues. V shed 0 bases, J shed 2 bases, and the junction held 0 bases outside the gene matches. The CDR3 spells CASSLAQGAYNEQFF. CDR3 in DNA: TGTGCCAGCAGTTTAGCACAGGGGGCCTACAATGAGCAGTTCTTC.

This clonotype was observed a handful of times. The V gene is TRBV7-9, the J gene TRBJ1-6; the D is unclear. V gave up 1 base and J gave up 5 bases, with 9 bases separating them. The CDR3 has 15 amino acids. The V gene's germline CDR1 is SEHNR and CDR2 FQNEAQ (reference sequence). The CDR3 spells CASSLVAHNNSPLHF. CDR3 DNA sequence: TGTGCCAGCAGCTTAGTTGCTCATAATAATTCACCCCTCCACTTT.

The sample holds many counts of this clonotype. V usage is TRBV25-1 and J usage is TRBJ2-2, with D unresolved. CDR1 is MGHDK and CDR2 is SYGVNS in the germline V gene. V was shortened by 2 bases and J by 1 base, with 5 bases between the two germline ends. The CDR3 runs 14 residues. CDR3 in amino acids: CASSERRNTGELFF. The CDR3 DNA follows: TGTGCCAGCAGTGAAAGAAGGAACACCGGGGAGCTGTTTTTT.

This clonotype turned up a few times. CDR3 in DNA: TGTGCCATCAGTGAGGATAGCGGGAGAACTCCCTGGGAGCAGTACTTC. It specifies CAISEDSGRTPWEQYF. V is TRBV10-3 and J is TRBJ2-7, with 9 bases aligning to TRBD2. There are 16 residues in the CDR3. Germline assignment: CDR1 ENHRY and CDR2 SYGVKD. V gave up 2 bases and J gave up 7 bases; unmatched junction bases: 12.

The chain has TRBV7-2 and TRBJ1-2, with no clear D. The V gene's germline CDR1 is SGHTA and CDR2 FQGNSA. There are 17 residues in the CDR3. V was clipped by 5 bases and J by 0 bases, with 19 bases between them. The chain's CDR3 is CASSPYSSGPTNYGYTF. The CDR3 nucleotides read TGTGCCAGCAGCCCTTATTCTTCCGGGCCCACTAACTATGGCTACACCTTC. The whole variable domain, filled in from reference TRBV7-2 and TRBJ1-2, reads GAGVSQSPSNKVTEKGKDVELRCDPISGHTALYWYRQSLGQGLEFLIYFQGNSAPDKSGLPSDRFSAERTGGSVSTLTIQRTQQEDSAVYLCASSPYSSGPTNYGYTFGSGTRLTVV.

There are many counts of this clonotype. This CDR3 is CASSLLQDQNTEAFF. The CDR3 region has the DNA TGTGCCAGCTCACTCTTACAGGACCAGAACACTGAAGCTTTCTTT. The chain carries TRBV18 and TRBJ1-1; maybe TRBD1 (5 bases). Germline V gives CDR1 KGHSH, CDR2 LQKENI. Trimming took off 4 bases at V and 1 base at J, with 13 bases between the two ends. This CDR3 has 15 residues.

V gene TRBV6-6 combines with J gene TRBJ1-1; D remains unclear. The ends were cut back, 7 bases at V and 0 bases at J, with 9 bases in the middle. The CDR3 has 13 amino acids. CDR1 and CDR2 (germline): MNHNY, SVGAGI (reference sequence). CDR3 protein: CASILNLNTEAFF. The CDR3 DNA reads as TGTGCCAGCATCCTAAACCTGAACACTGAAGCTTTCTTT.